This T cell receptor beta chain was captured in a study of cytomegalovirus exposure and HLA in healthy donors. Remarks on this clone: The antigen is unknown.

The data were produced by immunoSEQ multiplex PCR, yet TCRdb's version contains in-frame clones alone and is incomplete. The sample consists of over 200,000 clones, about 90% of them appearing once. General study results and limits: High specificity and sensitivity for cytomegalovirus status were reported for the classifier. The authors enumerated around 150 TCR beta chains as linked to cytomegalovirus.

Sequencing was carried out using PBMCs. The TCR comes from a woman aged 18-29 years in good health and CMV-seronegative.

The CDR3 DNA sequence: TGCAGCGTGGGGGGACTAGCGGGAGGCGCCCCCTACGAGCAGTACTTC. It yields the protein CSVGGLAGGAPYEQYF. The V gene is TRBV29-1, the J gene TRBJ2-7; 15 bases line up with TRBD2. CDR3 size: 16 residues. With V trimmed by 6 bases and J by 2 bases, 8 bases remained unmatched. CDR1 is SQVTM, CDR2 ANQGSEA, per germline.